The TCR beta chain under discussion was sequenced for a study of OX40 agonist ivuxolimab in advanced cancers. Across the whole study: One patient with hepatocellular carcinoma and two with cutaneous melanoma, three in all, had partial responses.

Profiling relied on immunoSEQ multiplex PCR, and the TCRdb table lists in-frame clones only, not all of them. The sample holds some 80,000 clones; approximately 90% are singletons and the top ten take more than 4%. V was pared by 5 bases and J by 0 bases, with 13 bases between. Germline V gene data show CDR1 as SGHAT and CDR2 as FQNNGV. The CDR3 loop spans 15 amino acids. The sequences come from CD4+ or CD8+ T cells sorted from blood, collected in a trial of the OX40 agonist ivuxolimab. The origin of this receptor is an adult with an advanced solid tumor such as melanoma, head and neck, liver or kidney cancer. This chain links TRBV11-2 with TRBJ1-2; a weak D match, TRBD1 (6 bases). CDR3 sequence: CASSPGTQANYGYTF. The CDR3 nucleotides are TGTGCCAGCAGCCCTGGGACACAAGCTAACTATGGCTACACCTTC.